The next 8 T cell receptor beta chains were all read from a single sample in a study of T cells after yellow fever vaccination. TCRdb reanalysed the 5' RACE reads using MiXCR and keeps one entry per CDR3 protein. The sample includes around 310,000 distinct CDR3 sequences, about 4% of them seen just once. The source material was PBMCs, sampled 5 days after the yellow fever booster vaccination. The receptor source for this set is a young man who received the YFV17D yellow fever vaccine.

This clonotype was counted many times. This rearrangement joins TRBV7-9 to TRBJ1-5; no definite D call. The CDR3 contains 13 residues. Germline V lookup: CDR1 SEHNR, CDR2 FQNEAQ (reference sequence). The V end lost 5 bases, the J end lost 5 bases, and 10 bases lay between the germline ends. CDR3 protein: CASSPRIDQPQHF. In nucleotides, the CDR3 is TGTGCCAGCAGCCCTCGGATAGATCAGCCCCAGCATTTT.

There are a few counts of this clonotype. The rearrangement uses TRBV12-3 or TRBV12-4 and TRBJ1-5, with unresolved D. V dropped 5 bases and J dropped 1 base, with 15 bases sitting between them. The CDR3 sequence is 16 residues long. The CDR3 region is CASSPDLLGSNQPQHF. In DNA form, the CDR3 reads TGTGCCAGCAGTCCCGACCTTCTAGGAAGCAATCAGCCCCAGCATTTT.

The V and J genes are TRBV3-1 and TRBJ2-5; the D gene is possibly TRBD2 (6 bases). Trimming stripped 10 bases from V and 5 bases from J, with 20 bases between. CDR1 and CDR2 from the germline V gene are LGHDT and YNNKEL (reference sequence). The CDR3 runs to 14 residues. The CDR3 DNA sequence: TGTGCCACCTGTCAATCGGAGGGCAGCGAGACCCAGTACTTC. Its protein is CATCQSEGSETQYF.

In its sample, this clonotype was seen a few times. This chain uses TRBV10-3 with TRBJ2-1, with 13 bases matching TRBD2. The J segment lost 8 bases and the V segment lost 6 bases, leaving 7 bases of the junction unmatched. The CDR3 totals 15 residues. Germline CDR1 is ENHRY and CDR2 is SYGVKD. The CDR3 loop is CAIRNTSGGAYEQFF. CDR3 nucleotides: TGTGCCATCAGGAACACTAGCGGGGGGGCCTATGAGCAGTTCTTC.

This clonotype was detected only a few times. This chain uses TRBV19 with TRBJ2-5, with D unresolved. In germline, CDR1 is LNHDA, CDR2 SQIVND (reference sequence). Trimming stripped 1 base from V and 4 bases from J, with 7 bases between. The CDR3 runs 13 residues. CDR3 DNA sequence: TGTGCCAGTAGTATAGCGGTGTTAGAGACCCAGTACTTC. It codes for CASSIAVLETQYF.

This clonotype was counted at least ten times. V gene TRBV2 combines with J gene TRBJ2-4; 12 nucleotides match TRBD2. V was clipped by 2 bases and J by 7 bases; unmatched bases: 0. From germline, CDR1 is SNHLY and CDR2 FYNNEI. The CDR3 consists of 14 residues. The CDR3 DNA reads as TGTGCCAGCAGTGAACTAGCGGGGGGGAACATTCAGTACTTC. Translating it yields CASSELAGGNIQYF.

This clonotype occurred a few times. The chain combines TRBV19 with TRBJ1-2; TRBD1 is a possible D gene (5 bases). The CDR3 runs 13 residues. The V gene's germline CDR1 is LNHDA and CDR2 SQIVND (reference sequence). Trimming stripped 3 bases from V and 6 bases from J, with 11 bases between. The CDR3 coding sequence is TGTGCCAGTAGTATTTGGCAACAGGATGGCTACACCTTC. Translating it yields CASSIWQQDGYTF.

J is TRBJ1-1 and V is TRBV11-2; D is ambiguous. The ends were cut back, 1 base at V and 2 bases at J, with 8 bases in the middle. Germline loops: CDR1 SGHAT, CDR2 FQNNGV. The CDR3 length is 14 residues. DNA for the CDR3: TGTGCCAGCAGCTTAGGGAACAGCAACACTGAAGCTTTCTTT. Protein: CASSLGNSNTEAFF.